This TCR beta chain was documented in a study of blood T cells in healthy people across ages. V lost 4 bases and J lost 2, with 12 bases in between. The CDR3 is 14 residues long. The germline gives CDR1 SQVTM, CDR2 ANQGSEA. Donation came from healthy Caucasian individuals in Russia who were aged about 6 to 90. Primed by a sample-barcoded 5' primer and a J-beta primer mix, a second PCR proceeded for about 6 to 12 cycles. In TCRdb, the 5' RACE reads were re-called with MiXCR into one record per CDR3 protein. The repertoire holds about 750,000 distinct CDR3 sequences, with about 53% as singletons. J is TRBJ2-1 and V is TRBV29-1; D not certain. The receptor was isolated from a man older than 75 in good health. The sequencing sample was made of blood. CDR3 in DNA: TGCAGCGTTGTAGGGCTAACGACCTACAATGAGCAGTTCTTC. As protein: CSVVGLTTYNEQFF.